Listed here are 13 T cell receptor beta chains from one sample, sequenced in a study of T cell responses to AZD1222 COVID-19 vaccine. The repertoire was sequenced with immunoSEQ multiplex PCR; TCRdb's copy has only in-frame clones and lacks some. The data contain about 84,000 clones, approximately 85% of them singletons. Here the sequenced sample was peripheral blood, taken 28 days after the second AZD1222 dose. These receptors came from an adult who received the AZD1222 COVID-19 vaccine.

J is TRBJ2-2 and V is TRBV2, with 11 nucleotides matching TRBD2. J gave up 3 bases and V 4 bases, and 1 base lay outside the gene matches. The V gene's germline CDR1 is SNHLY and CDR2 FYNNEI. CDR3 length equals 15 residues. The CDR3 is CASSVLAGDTGELFF. DNA for the CDR3: TGTGCCAGCAGTGTACTAGCGGGGGACACCGGGGAGCTGTTTTTT.

The chain employs TRBV12-3 or TRBV12-4 and TRBJ2-7, with D maybe TRBD1 (6 bases). V shed 5 bases and J shed 0 bases, with 8 bases lying between them. This CDR3 comprises 13 residues. In DNA, the CDR3 is TGTGCCAGCAGTAGACAGGACTCCTACGAGCAGTACTTC. Translated, it gives CASSRQDSYEQYF.

The chain combines TRBV7-9 with TRBJ1-1; D is unclear. This CDR3 has 14 amino acids. V lost 3 bases and J lost 0, with 8 bases in between. The V gene's germline CDR1 is SEHNR and CDR2 FQNEAQ (reference sequence). Here the CDR3 reads CASSFGVMNTEAFF. In DNA, the CDR3 is TGTGCCAGCAGCTTTGGGGTAATGAACACTGAAGCTTTCTTT.

V gene TRBV5-1 combines with J gene TRBJ2-1; no clear D gene. This CDR3 region has 14 residues. Germline CDR1 and CDR2: SGHRS and YFSETQ. V shed 4 bases and J shed 7 bases, with 15 bases lying between them. Written as DNA, the CDR3 is TGCGCCAGCAGCGCCTCTAGTGACTGGAATGAGCAGTTCTTC. Amino acids: CASSASSDWNEQFF.

The rearrangement links TRBV6-5 to TRBJ1-6; a weak D match, TRBD1 (6 bases). This CDR3 has 14 amino acids. Germline lookup yields CDR1 MNHEY and CDR2 SVGAGI. V shed 2 bases and J shed 10 bases, with 12 bases lying between them. The CDR3 protein is CASSYRQGSSPLHF. Written as DNA, the CDR3 is TGTGCCAGCAGTTACAGGCAGGGGTCCTCACCCCTCCACTTT.

The rearrangement joins TRBV7-9 to TRBJ1-3; possible D gene TRBD1, 5 bases. The V end lost 1 base, the J end lost 0 bases, and 16 bases lay between the germline ends. CDR1 and CDR2 from the germline V gene are SEHNR and FQNEAQ (reference sequence). CDR3 length: 18 amino acids. CDR3 nucleotides: TGTGCCAGCAGCTTAGTGAGGGCAGGGCAATACTCTGGAAACACCATATATTTT. Translated: CASSLVRAGQYSGNTIYF. The full variable domain, with the rest looked up from reference TRBV7-9 and TRBJ1-3, is DTGVSQNPRHKITKRGQNVTFRCDPISEHNRLYWYRQTLGQGPEFLTYFQNEAQLEKSRLLSDRFSAERPKGSFSTLEIQRTEQGDSAMYLCASSLVRAGQYSGNTIYFGEGSWLTVV.

This chain joins TRBV21-1 and TRBJ1-1. TRBV21-1 is marked as a pseudogene. CDR3 length: 10 residues. Here the CDR3 DNA reads TGTGCCAGCAGTAACACTGAAGCTTTCTTT. Protein product: CASSNTEAFF.

This clone was seen only once. V is TRBV7-2 and J is TRBJ2-7; possible D gene TRBD2, 7 bases. The CDR3 spans 16 residues. Trimming shortened V by 5 bases and J by 2 bases, and 19 bases separated the two germline ends. Germline V gives CDR1 SGHTA, CDR2 FQGNSA. Here the CDR3 DNA reads TGTGCCAGCAGCCCCTTGGGGGGGACAACAGCCTACGAGCAGTACTTC. Translation gives CASSPLGGTTAYEQYF.

The gene calls are TRBV9 and TRBJ1-1, with a possible D match to TRBD1 (5 bases). CDR1 and CDR2 (germline): SGDLS, YYNGEE. Trimming took 0 bases from V and 5 from J, leaving 11 bases between them. The CDR3 sequence is 14 residues long. CDR3 nucleotide sequence: TGTGCCAGCAGCGTAGACGGGGGAACGACTGAAGCTTTCTTT. It specifies CASSVDGGTTEAFF.

This clone has ten or more counts. The V and J genes are TRBV13 and TRBJ2-1; a possible D gene is TRBD2 (6 bases). Germline V gene lookup returns CDR1 PRHDT and CDR2 FYEKMQ (reference sequence). The V end was cut by 3 bases, the J end by 2 bases, with 20 bases between. The CDR3 runs to 18 residues. The CDR3 DNA sequence: TGTGCCAGCAGCTTCGGCCCTCAGTATAGCGGAACCTACAATGAGCAGTTCTTC. Translated, it gives CASSFGPQYSGTYNEQFF.

The V and J genes are TRBV24-1 and TRBJ2-5; 10 bases line up with TRBD1. The junction had 11 bases not matched to a gene; V was cut back by 4 bases and J by 4 bases. This CDR3 region has 17 residues. Germline CDR1 reads KGHDR; CDR2 reads SFDVKD. In DNA, the CDR3 is TGTGCCACCAGTGACCCCCCGGGACAGGGGTCCCCAGAGACCCAGTACTTC. It yields the protein CATSDPPGQGSPETQYF.

The chain couples TRBV5-1 to TRBJ1-4; no reliable D call. Germline V gene sequence: CDR1 SGHRS, CDR2 YFSETQ. Trimming stripped 4 bases from V and 5 bases from J, with 12 bases between. The CDR3 has 14 amino acids. CDR3 loop: CASSPYRGNEKLFF. CDR3 bases: TGCGCCAGCAGCCCATACCGGGGAAATGAAAAACTGTTTTTT.

The genes are TRBV7-9 and TRBJ1-4; no reliable D call. Germline V gene sequence: CDR1 SEHNR, CDR2 FQNEAQ (reference sequence). The length of the CDR3 is 17 residues. Trimming took 1 base from V and 3 from J, leaving 15 bases between them. The CDR3 reads CASSLGLGGGANEKLFF. Here the CDR3 DNA reads TGTGCCAGCAGCTTAGGCTTGGGAGGAGGTGCTAATGAAAAACTGTTTTTT.